These T cell receptor beta chains were read from a single sample in a study of control samples from healthy donors and cancer patients. Libraries were prepared by immunoSEQ multiplex PCR; TCRdb keeps only in-frame clonotypes and omits some of them. The sample carries 150,000 to 200,000 clones, about 91% recorded once. Material for sequencing was blood. The receptors stem from a man younger than 30 in good health. The CDR3 runs from the conserved cysteine through the conserved F or W. A D gene is named only where the DNA matches it firmly. Part of the rows lack a size; the others show once, few, many or a class for expanded clones.

17,TRBJ1-2,NA,TRBV2,NA,TGTGCCAGCAGTGAAGCGCTTCTCGGACCGACTAACTATGGCTACACCTTC,CASSEALLGPTNYGYTF
14,TRBJ1-2,NA,TRBV7-2,few,TGTGCCAGCAGTACCGACGGTTATAACTATGGCTACACCTTC,CASSTDGYNYGYTF
15,TRBJ1-5,NA,TRBV3-1/TRBV3-2,NA,TGTGCCAGCAGCCAAGTCGCCAGCAGCAATCAGCCCCAGCATTTT,CASSQVASSNQPQHF
16,TRBJ2-1,TRBD2,TRBV18,NA,TGTGCCAGCTCCATTAGCGGGGGGGCCACCTACAATGAGCAGTTCTTC,CASSISGGATYNEQFF
14,TRBJ1-2,NA,TRBV3-1/TRBV3-2,NA,TGTGCCAGCAGCCATCATTCCGGGACGAATGGCTACACCTTC,CASSHHSGTNGYTF
18,TRBJ2-7,TRBD2,TRBV6-1,NA,TGTGCCAGCAGTGAAAAGGAGCGGACCGGGACTAGCCGGCAAAAGCAGTACTTC,CASSEKERTGTSRQKQYF
14,TRBJ1-3,NA,TRBV6-5,NA,TGTGCCAGCAGTTACTCTCCAGCTGGAAACACCATATATTTT,CASSYSPAGNTIYF
14,TRBJ2-7,TRBD2,TRBV28,NA,TGTGCCATCAACCGTCAGACTAGCGGGTACGAGCAGTACTTC,CAINRQTSGYEQYF
13,TRBJ2-5,NA,TRBV7-3,NA,TGTGCCAGCAGCCCTGGGCAACAAGAGACCCAGTACTTC,CASSPGQQETQYF
15,TRBJ2-7,NA,TRBV4-1,once,TGCGCCAGCAGCCAAACGACAGGAACGCCCTACGAGCAGTACTTC,CASSQTTGTPYEQYF
15,TRBJ2-7,TRBD1,TRBV2,NA,TGTGCCAGCAGTGAAGCTAGGACAGGTTATTACGAGCAGTACTTC,CASSEARTGYYEQYF
14,TRBJ1-1,NA,TRBV25-1,NA,TGTGCCAGCAGTGACCCAGGGCGGCGGACTGAAGCTTTCTTT,CASSDPGRRTEAFF
13,TRBJ2-5,TRBD1,TRBV12-3/TRBV12-4,NA,TGTGCCAGCAGTTTAGCAGGGGGCGAGACCCAGTACTTC,CASSLAGGETQYF
12,TRBJ1-1,TRBD1,TRBV5-8,NA,TGTGCCAGCAGCTGGGGGGACAGCGAAGCTTTCTTT,CASSWGDSEAFF
16,TRBJ1-2,NA,TRBV18,NA,TGTGCCAGCTCTTCGACTAGCGGGGGCGAGGACTATGGCTACACCTTC,CASSSTSGGEDYGYTF
17,TRBJ2-2,NA,TRBV4-3,NA,TGCGCCAGCAGCCCCCGCTCGGGACATGGGGGAACCGGGGAGCTGTTTTTT,CASSPRSGHGGTGELFF
16,TRBJ2-3,TRBD2,TRBV15,NA,TGTGCCACCAGCAGAGAGGGGACTAGGGCTTCCGGGGCGCAGTATTTT,CATSREGTRASGAQYF
15,TRBJ1-3,NA,TRBV14,NA,TGTGCCAGCAGCCGATCGGTAGAGTCTGGAAACACCATATATTTT,CASSRSVESGNTIYF
16,TRBJ1-2,NA,TRBV5-4,NA,TGTGCCAGCAGCTTGTTCGTCTATGGAGGGAGCGATGGCTACACCTTC,CASSLFVYGGSDGYTF
13,TRBJ2-2,NA,TRBV5-6,NA,TGTGCCAGCAGCTTCGGAAACACCGGGGAGCTGTTTTTT,CASSFGNTGELFF
15,TRBJ2-1,NA,TRBV11-2,NA,TGTGCCAGCAGCTTAGCCCGGAGCTCCTACAATGAGCAGTTCTTC,CASSLARSSYNEQFF
14,TRBJ2-1,NA,TRBV30,NA,TGTGCCTGGACCTGGGGTGCTACCTACAATGAGCAGTTCTTC,CAWTWGATYNEQFF
15,TRBJ2-3,NA,TRBV28,NA,TGTGCCAGCCGATTGATGGTCCCTGAGGGAGATACGCAGTATTTT,CASRLMVPEGDTQYF
13,TRBJ2-1,NA,TRBV5-4,NA,TGTGCCAGCAGCTTGGGACTAGAGGTAACGGAGTTCTTC,CASSLGLEVTEFF
13,TRBJ1-1,NA,TRBV14,NA,TGTGCCAGCAGCCAAGAAATGAACACTGAAGCTTTCTTT,CASSQEMNTEAFF
16,TRBJ1-1,TRBD1,TRBV19,few,TGTGCCAGTAGTATGGGTGGCAGGGGGCGAGACACTGAAGCTTTCTTT,CASSMGGRGRDTEAFF
14,TRBJ1-4,NA,TRBV27,few,TGTGCCAGCAGTCCCGACAGAACTAATGAAAAACTGTTTTTT,CASSPDRTNEKLFF
16,TRBJ2-7,NA,TRBV2,NA,TGTGCCAGCATTGGAGACGGTCGCGCGGGGGCCTACGAGCAGTACTTT,CASIGDGRAGAYEQYF
13,TRBJ2-7,TRBD1,TRBV7-9,NA,TGTGCCAGCAGCCCAATACAGGGGTTCGAGCAGTACTTC,CASSPIQGFEQYF
13,TRBJ1-2,NA,TRBV30,NA,TGTGCCACTAAAGCTCAGGGGTTCGGCGGCTACACCTTC,CATKAQGFGGYTF
15,TRBJ2-2,NA,TRBV4-1,NA,TGCGCCAGCAGCCAAGAACCTCCGGGTGCCGGGGAGCTGTTTTTT,CASSQEPPGAGELFF
14,TRBJ1-1,NA,TRBV10-3,NA,TGTGCCATCAGGTCGGAGGTGGTGAACACTGAAGCTTTCTTT,CAIRSEVVNTEAFF